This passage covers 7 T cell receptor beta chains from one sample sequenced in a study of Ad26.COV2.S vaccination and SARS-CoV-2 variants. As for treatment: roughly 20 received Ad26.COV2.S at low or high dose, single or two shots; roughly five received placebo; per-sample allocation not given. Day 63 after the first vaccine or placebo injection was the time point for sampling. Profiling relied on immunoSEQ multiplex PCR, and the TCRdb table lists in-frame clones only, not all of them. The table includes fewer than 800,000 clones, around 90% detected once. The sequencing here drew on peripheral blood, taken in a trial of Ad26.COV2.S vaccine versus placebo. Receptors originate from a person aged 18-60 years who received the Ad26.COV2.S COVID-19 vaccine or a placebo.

CDR3 in amino acids: CATSDHGTGWNEQFF. CDR3 coding DNA: TGTGCCACCAGTGATCATGGGACAGGGTGGAATGAGCAGTTCTTC. The chain employs TRBV24-1 and TRBJ2-1; 9 bases match TRBD1. There are 15 residues in the CDR3. Germline lookup yields CDR1 KGHDR and CDR2 SFDVKD. Germline trimming cut 3 bases from V and 7 bases from J; bases unmatched to any gene: 6.

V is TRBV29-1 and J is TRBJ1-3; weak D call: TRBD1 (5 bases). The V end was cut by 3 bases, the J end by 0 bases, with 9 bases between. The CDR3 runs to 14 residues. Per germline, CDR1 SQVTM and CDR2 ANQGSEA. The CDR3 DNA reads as TGCAGCGTTGAGGGGACTACCTCTGGAAACACCATATATTTT. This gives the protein CSVEGTTSGNTIYF.

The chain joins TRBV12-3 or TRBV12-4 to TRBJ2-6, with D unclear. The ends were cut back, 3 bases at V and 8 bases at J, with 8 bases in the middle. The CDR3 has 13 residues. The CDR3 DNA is TGTGCCAGCAGTTTGTGGCCTCCCAACGTCCTGACTTTC. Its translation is CASSLWPPNVLTF.

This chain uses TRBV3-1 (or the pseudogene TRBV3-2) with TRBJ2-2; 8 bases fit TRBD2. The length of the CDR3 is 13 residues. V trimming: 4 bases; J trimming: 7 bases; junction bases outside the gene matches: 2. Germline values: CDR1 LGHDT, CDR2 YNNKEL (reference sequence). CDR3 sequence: CASSPGGRGELFF. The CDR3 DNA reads TGTGCCAGCAGCCCGGGAGGGCGCGGGGAGCTGTTTTTT.

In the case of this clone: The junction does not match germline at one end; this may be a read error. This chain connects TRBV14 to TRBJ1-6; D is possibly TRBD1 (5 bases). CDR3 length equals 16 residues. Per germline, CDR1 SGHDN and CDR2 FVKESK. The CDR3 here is CASSKDVRGISSPLHF. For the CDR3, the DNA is TGTGCCAGCAGCAAAGATGTCCGGGGGATAAGTTCACCCCTCCACTTT.

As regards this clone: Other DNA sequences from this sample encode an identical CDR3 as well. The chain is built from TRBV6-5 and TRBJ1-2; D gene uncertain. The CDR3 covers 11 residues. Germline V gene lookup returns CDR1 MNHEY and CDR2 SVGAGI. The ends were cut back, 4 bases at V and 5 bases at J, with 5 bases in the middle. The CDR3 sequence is CASSSGYGYTF. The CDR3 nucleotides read TGTGCCAGCAGTTCCGGATATGGCTACACCTTC.

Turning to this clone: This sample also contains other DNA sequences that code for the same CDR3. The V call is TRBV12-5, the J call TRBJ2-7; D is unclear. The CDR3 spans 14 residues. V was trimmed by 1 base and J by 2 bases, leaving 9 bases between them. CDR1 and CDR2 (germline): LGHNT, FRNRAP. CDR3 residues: CASGLGLGPYEQYF. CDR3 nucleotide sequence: TGTGCTAGTGGTTTGGGGCTTGGCCCCTACGAGCAGTACTTC. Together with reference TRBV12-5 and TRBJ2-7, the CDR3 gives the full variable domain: DARVTQTPRHKVTEMGQEVTMRCQPILGHNTVFWYRQTMMQGLELLAYFRNRAPLDDSGMPKDRFSAEMPDATLATLKIQPSEPRDSAVYFCASGLGLGPYEQYFGPGTRLTVT.